These T cell receptor beta chains were read from a single sample in a study of T cell responses to AZD1222 COVID-19 vaccine. Produced via immunoSEQ multiplex PCR; TCRdb's table is partial and in-frame only. The data hold about 120,000 clones, with roughly 88% observed a single time. The sequencing here drew on peripheral blood, taken 28 days after the second AZD1222 dose. The receptors were sampled from an adult who received the AZD1222 COVID-19 vaccine. The CDR3 runs from the conserved cysteine through the conserved F or W. Fields, in order: CDR3 protein, J gene, clone size, V gene. Size tells how often a clone was seen (once, few, many) or the class of an expanded clone, and some rows leave it out.

CDR3: CPPRPRGGDTYNEQFF
J: TRBJ2-1
size: -
V: TRBV5-1

CDR3: CASSRVGNTGELFF
J: TRBJ2-2
size: -
V: TRBV5-4

CDR3: CASSPPRGGNTDTQYF
J: TRBJ2-3
size: once
V: TRBV28

CDR3: CASSLGYRGAYEQYF
J: TRBJ2-7
size: -
V: TRBV7-2

CDR3: CASSQALTATNEKLFF
J: TRBJ1-4
size: -
V: TRBV14

CDR3: CASSVSGTLPSSYNEQFF
J: TRBJ2-1
size: once
V: TRBV9

CDR3: CASSPLPAREKLFF
J: TRBJ1-4
size: -
V: TRBV4-1

CDR3: CASWTEYSPLHF
J: TRBJ1-6
size: -
V: TRBV2

CDR3: CASREGTGNSYEQYF
J: TRBJ2-7
size: -
V: TRBV2

CDR3: CASRPPSGGRETQYF
J: TRBJ2-5
size: -
V: TRBV6-6

CDR3: CASSPASGAPRNTGELFF
J: TRBJ2-2
size: -
V: TRBV18

CDR3: CASSYHPYDGYEQYF
J: TRBJ2-7
size: -
V: TRBV6-2/TRBV6-3

CDR3: CASSSDSSYNSPLHF
J: TRBJ1-6
size: -
V: TRBV5-1

CDR3: CASSPKGDYGYTF
J: TRBJ1-2
size: -
V: TRBV18

CDR3: CATSSSGFGHTEAFF
J: TRBJ1-1
size: -
V: TRBV15

CDR3: CASSLGSARSTDTQYF
J: TRBJ2-3
size: -
V: TRBV5-1

CDR3: CASSYSQGHTEAFF
J: TRBJ1-1
size: -
V: TRBV6-5

CDR3: CAGGGGQFGNQPQHF
J: TRBJ1-5
size: -
V: TRBV7-6